Each of the 11 T cell receptor beta chains below was sequenced from the same sample in a study of spatial heterogeneity in lung cancer. Study-wide results and limits: Counts of expanded alpha and beta TCRs within tumors tracked the tumor nonsynonymous mutation count.

The time point denotes: sample taken at primary tumor resection. Their specific antigens are unknown. Each CDR3 protein gets one entry after TCRdb re-called the 5' RACE reads with MiXCR. The sample lists over 9,000 distinct CDR3 sequences; about an eighth were seen once. Sequencing was performed on lung tumor tissue, taken at surgery. The receptor set was obtained from a male donor with early-stage non-small cell lung cancer.

The sample holds a few counts of this clonotype. V is TRBV29-1 and J is TRBJ2-7, with 12 bases lining up with TRBD2. Germline CDR1 reads SQVTM; CDR2 reads ANQGSEA. V lost 4 bases, J lost 4 bases, and 5 bases stayed unmatched. The CDR3 is 14 amino acids. The DNA for the CDR3 is TGCAGCGTTGCCGGACTAGCGGGGACTTACGAGCAGTACTTC. It translates to CSVAGLAGTYEQYF.

This clonotype has just a few counts. The gene calls are TRBV20-1 and TRBJ2-5; 7 bases are a match to TRBD1. From germline, CDR1 is DFQATT and CDR2 SNEGSKA (reference sequence). The CDR3 totals 15 residues. CDR3 residues: CSRSLDRARQETQYF. The CDR3 nucleotides are TGCAGCAGATCCCTTGACAGGGCCCGCCAGGAGACCCAGTACTTC.

This clonotype has only a few counts. The CDR3, as DNA: TGTGCCAGCAGCCTTGACCTATACACCGGGGAGCTGTTTTTT. Its protein product is CASSLDLYTGELFF. This rearrangement joins TRBV7-7 to TRBJ2-2; no definite D call. This CDR3 is 14 amino acids long. V lost 5 bases, J lost 3 bases, and 10 bases lay in between. Germline CDR1 is SSHAT and CDR2 is FNYEAQ (reference sequence). The full variable domain, its missing parts supplied by reference TRBV7-7 and TRBJ2-2, is GAGVSQSPRYKVTKRGQDVTLRCDPISSHATLYWYQQALGQGPEFLTYFNYEAQPDKSGLPSDRFSAERPEGSISTLTIQRTEQRDSAMYRCASSLDLYTGELFFGEGSRLTVL.

The sample holds a few counts of this clonotype. The genes are TRBV4-2 and TRBJ2-5; no clear D. There are 15 residues in the CDR3. Germline CDR1 is LGHNA and CDR2 is YNFKEQ. Trimming took 4 bases from V and 3 from J, leaving 15 bases between them. The CDR3 here is CASSPKSIDEETQYF. CDR3 coding DNA: TGTGCCAGCAGCCCAAAGAGCATAGATGAAGAGACCCAGTACTTC.

This clonotype was found many times. The chain links TRBV6-2 or TRBV6-3 to TRBJ2-1, with unresolved D. This CDR3 is built from 14 residues. Germline-derived CDR1 and CDR2 are MNHEY and SVGEGT. V lost 6 bases to trimming and J lost 0 bases, with 9 bases between them. The CDR3 region is CASSSYGSYNEQFF. The CDR3 DNA reads as TGTGCCAGCAGCTCTTATGGCTCCTACAATGAGCAGTTCTTC.

There are a few counts of this clonotype. The chain links TRBV7-2 to TRBJ2-7, with D uncertain. There are 14 residues in the CDR3. V lost 1 base and J lost 3, with 10 bases in between. Germline V gene data show CDR1 as SGHTA and CDR2 as FQGNSA. The CDR3 sequence: CASSLDGIYYEQYF. The DNA for the CDR3 is TGTGCCAGCAGCTTAGACGGCATCTACTACGAGCAGTACTTC.

A few counts support this clonotype. This rearrangement joins TRBV19 to TRBJ2-2; no reliable D call. The CDR3 totals 16 residues. Germline CDR1 LNHDA, CDR2 SQIVND (reference sequence). The V and J ends lost 5 bases and 1 base respectively, with 14 bases between them. Here the CDR3 reads CASSGQALLNTGELFF. CDR3 DNA: TGTGCCAGTAGTGGGCAAGCATTATTGAACACCGGGGAGCTGTTTTTT.

This clonotype appeared many times. J is TRBJ1-2 and V is TRBV4-2; D uncertain. V shed 0 bases and J shed 6 bases, with 8 bases lying between them. CDR1 is LGHNA and CDR2 is YNFKEQ in the germline V gene. The CDR3 loop spans 13 amino acids. The CDR3 sequence is CASSQDRLDGYTF. The CDR3 bases are TGTGCCAGCAGCCAAGACAGGCTAGATGGCTACACCTTC.

The sample holds many counts of this clonotype. The chain links TRBV4-3 to TRBJ2-5; tentative D call: TRBD2 (6 bases). Trimming shortened V by 3 bases and J by 3 bases, and 11 bases separated the two germline ends. Germline V gene lookup returns CDR1 LGHNA and CDR2 YSLEER. The length of the CDR3 is 14 residues. The CDR3: CASSHSGVEETQYF. Written as DNA, the CDR3 is TGCGCCAGCAGCCATTCGGGGGTAGAAGAGACCCAGTACTTC.

This clonotype was detected ten times or more. The chain joins TRBV5-1 to TRBJ2-2, with D possibly being TRBD1 (5 bases). CDR1 is SGHRS, CDR2 YFSETQ, per germline. Trimming took off 1 base at V and 6 bases at J, with 16 bases between the two ends. The CDR3 covers 16 residues. CDR3 loop: CASSLRQGGGSGELFF. The CDR3 DNA reads TGCGCCAGCAGCTTGCGTCAGGGTGGTGGCTCCGGGGAGCTGTTTTTT.

This clonotype was observed a few times. The rearrangement links TRBV2 to TRBJ1-4, with a tentative D call TRBD1 (5 bases). This CDR3 is 12 amino acids long. Germline values: CDR1 SNHLY, CDR2 FYNNEI. The ends were cut back, 10 bases at V and 8 bases at J, with 14 bases in the middle. CDR3 amino acids: CANAQGGEKLFF. The DNA for the CDR3 is TGTGCCAACGCTCAGGGTGGCGAAAAACTGTTTTTT.